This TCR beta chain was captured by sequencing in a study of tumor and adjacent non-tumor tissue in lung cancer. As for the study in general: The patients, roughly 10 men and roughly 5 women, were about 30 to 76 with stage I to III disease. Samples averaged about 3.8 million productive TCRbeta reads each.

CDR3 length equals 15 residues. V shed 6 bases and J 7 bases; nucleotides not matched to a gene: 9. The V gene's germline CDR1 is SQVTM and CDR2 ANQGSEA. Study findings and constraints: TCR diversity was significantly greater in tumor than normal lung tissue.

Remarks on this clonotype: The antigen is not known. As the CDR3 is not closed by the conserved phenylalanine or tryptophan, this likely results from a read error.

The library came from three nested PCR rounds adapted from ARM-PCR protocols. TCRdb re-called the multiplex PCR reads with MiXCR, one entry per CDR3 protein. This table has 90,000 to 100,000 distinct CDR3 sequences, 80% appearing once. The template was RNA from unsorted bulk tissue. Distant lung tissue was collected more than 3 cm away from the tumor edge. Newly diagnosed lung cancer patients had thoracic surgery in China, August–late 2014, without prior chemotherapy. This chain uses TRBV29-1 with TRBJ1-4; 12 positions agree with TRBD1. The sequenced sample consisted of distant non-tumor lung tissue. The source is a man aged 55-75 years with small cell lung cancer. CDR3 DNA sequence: TGCAGCGTAGGGACAGGGGGCTTTAAGAGTGAAAAACTGTTTCTT. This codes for CSVGTGGFKSEKLFL.